This T cell receptor beta chain derives from a study of blood T cell repertoires in COVID-19. Study at large: The analysed material was cDNA or gDNA that came from T cells, B-cell-depleted T cells, or PBMCs.

Trimming shortened V by 0 bases and J by 4 bases, and 7 bases separated the two germline ends. The CDR3 totals 14 residues. Germline CDR1 reads LNHNV; CDR2 reads YYDKDF (reference sequence). Original processing methods: From reference gene primer amplification, estimates of nucleated cell counts were derived. Profiling relied on immunoSEQ multiplex PCR, and the TCRdb table lists in-frame clones only, not all of them. V, J and clone size are taken as reported in that table, and D and trimming were inferred from the DNA itself. The sample consists of 95,000 to 150,000 clones, 65% to 80% of them appearing once.

This clonotype originated in a human donor with acute or convalescent COVID-19. The donor label of this sample is uncertain. The chain combines TRBV15 with TRBJ1-3; D is uncertain. Sequenced material: peripheral blood. CDR3 coding DNA: TGTGCCACCAGCAGAGACCTTGCGGGAAACACCATATATTTT. This gives the protein CATSRDLAGNTIYF.